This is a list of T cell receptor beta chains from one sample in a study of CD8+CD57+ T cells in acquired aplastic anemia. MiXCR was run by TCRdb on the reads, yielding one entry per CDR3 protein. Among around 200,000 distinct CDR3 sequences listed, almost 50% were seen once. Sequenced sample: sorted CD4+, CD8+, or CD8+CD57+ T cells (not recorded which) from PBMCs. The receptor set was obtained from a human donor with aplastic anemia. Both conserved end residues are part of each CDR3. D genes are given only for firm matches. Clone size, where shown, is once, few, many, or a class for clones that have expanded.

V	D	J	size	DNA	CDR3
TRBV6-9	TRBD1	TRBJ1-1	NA	TGTGAGGGGGACAGGGGGCATACTGAAGCTTTCTTT	CEGDRGHTEAFF
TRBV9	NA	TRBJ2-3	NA	TGTGCCAGCAGCCCCATCGGGGTGGTTTCAGATACGCAGTATTTT	CASSPIGVVSDTQYF
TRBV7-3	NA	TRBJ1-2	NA	TGTGCCAGCAGCTCCAGGACTAGCGGGGGGCTCTATGGCTACACCTTC	CASSSRTSGGLYGYTF
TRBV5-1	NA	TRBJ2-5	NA	TGCGCCAGCAGCTTGAGGCCTGGGCCCCGTCAAGAGACCCAGTACTTC	CASSLRPGPRQETQYF
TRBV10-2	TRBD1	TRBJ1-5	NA	TGCGCCAGCAGTGAGTTGGGACAGGGTAATCAGCCCCAGCATTTT	CASSELGQGNQPQHF
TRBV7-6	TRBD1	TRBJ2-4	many	TGTGCCAGCAGCTTATCTCCTGGGACAGGGTTAAACATTCAGTACTTC	CASSLSPGTGLNIQYF
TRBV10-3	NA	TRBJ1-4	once	TGTGCCTGGAGTCAGGGCCATGCTGAAAAACTGTTTTTT	CAWSQGHAEKLFF
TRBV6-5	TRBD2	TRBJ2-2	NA	TGTGCCAGCAGTTCCCCACTAGCGGGGGGTCCAAAGAACACCGGGGAGCTGTTTTTT	CASSSPLAGGPKNTGELFF
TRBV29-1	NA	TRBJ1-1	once	TGCAGCGTTGCACAAGAAAAAAACACTGAAGCTTTCTTT	CSVAQEKNTEAFF
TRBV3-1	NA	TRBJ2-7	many	TGTGCCAGCAGCCAAGAGGGGGTGGACGAGCAGTACTTC	CASSQEGVDEQYF
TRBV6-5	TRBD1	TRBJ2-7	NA	TGTGCCAGCCGAGGGGCAGGGGGCCGCTACGAGCAGTACTTC	CASRGAGGRYEQYF
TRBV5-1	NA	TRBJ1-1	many	TGCGCCAGCAGCTTGGACCGGGAGGGGGACACTGAAGCTTTCTTT	CASSLDREGDTEAFF
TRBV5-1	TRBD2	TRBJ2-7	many	TGCGCCAGCAGCTTGGGAGCGGGGGGGCTGGGGGAGCAGTACTTC	CASSLGAGGLGEQYF
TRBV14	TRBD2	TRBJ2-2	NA	TGTGCCAGCAGTCCTAGCGGGGGGGGCGGGGAGCTGTTTTTT	CASSPSGGGGELFF
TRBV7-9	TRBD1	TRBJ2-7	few	TGTGCCAGCAGCTTGGGCAGGGGGCTCTACGAGCAGTACTTC	CASSLGRGLYEQYF
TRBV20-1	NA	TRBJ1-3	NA	TGCAGTCCAAGGGCGGCTGGAAACACCATATATTTT	CSPRAAGNTIYF
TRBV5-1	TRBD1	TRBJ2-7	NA	TGCGCCAGCAGCTTCGGACAGGGAGTCTACGAGCAGCACTTC	CASSFGQGVYEQHF
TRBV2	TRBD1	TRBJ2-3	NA	TGTGCCAGCAAGCCGGGACAGGGACTCACAGATACGCAGTATTTT	CASKPGQGLTDTQYF